This T cell receptor (beta chain) stems from a study of radiation and T cells in renal cell carcinoma. Time point here: blood 2 weeks post-SBRT. Treatment given: 15 Gy SBRT to primary tumor, nephrectomy 4 weeks later. Sequencing used immunoSEQ multiplex PCR; TCRdb keeps in-frame clones, though not all of them. The table has 100,000 to 150,000 clones, approximately 90% seen once. The clonotype originates from a woman in her seventies with renal cell carcinoma. The sample here was blood, taken from a patient whose treatment included radiotherapy and nephrectomy.

The CDR3: CAWGKRGSAYEQYF. The CDR3 DNA is TGTGCCTGGGGGAAGAGGGGGAGCGCCTACGAGCAGTACTTC. The chain carries TRBV30 and TRBJ2-7; D is possibly TRBD1 (6 bases). CDR1 is GTSNPN and CDR2 is SVGIG in the germline V gene (reference sequence). This CDR3 has 14 residues. V lost 5 bases to trimming and J lost 2 bases, with 16 bases between them.